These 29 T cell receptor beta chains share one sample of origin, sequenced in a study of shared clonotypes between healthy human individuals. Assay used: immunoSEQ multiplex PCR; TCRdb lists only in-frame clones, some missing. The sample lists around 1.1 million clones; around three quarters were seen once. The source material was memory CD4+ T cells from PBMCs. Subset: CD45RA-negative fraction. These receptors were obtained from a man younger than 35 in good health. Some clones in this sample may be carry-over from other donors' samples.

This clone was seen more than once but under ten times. The CDR3 loop is CASNRGRGLYNEQFF. In nucleotides, the CDR3 is TGTGCCAGCAACAGGGGAAGGGGTCTCTACAATGAGCAGTTCTTC. The chain has TRBV27 and TRBJ2-1; 7 positions agree with TRBD1. The CDR3 runs to 15 residues. CDR1 and CDR2 (germline): MNHEY, SMNVEV (reference sequence). V dropped 7 bases and J dropped 3; count of bases not matched to a gene: 9.

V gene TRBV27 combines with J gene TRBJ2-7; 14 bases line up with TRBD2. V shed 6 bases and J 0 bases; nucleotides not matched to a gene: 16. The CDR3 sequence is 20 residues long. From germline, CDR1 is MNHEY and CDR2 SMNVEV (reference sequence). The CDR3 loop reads CASRKRGLAGGPTSSYEQYF. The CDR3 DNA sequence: TGTGCCAGCAGGAAACGAGGACTAGCGGGAGGCCCTACTAGCTCCTACGAGCAGTACTTC.

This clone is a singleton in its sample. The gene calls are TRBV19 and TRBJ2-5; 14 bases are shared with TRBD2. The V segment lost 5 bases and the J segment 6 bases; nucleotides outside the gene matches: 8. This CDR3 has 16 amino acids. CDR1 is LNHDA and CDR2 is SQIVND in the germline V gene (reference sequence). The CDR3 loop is CASSLRTSGRLKTQYF. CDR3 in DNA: TGTGCCAGTAGTCTACGGACTAGCGGGAGGTTGAAGACCCAGTACTTC.

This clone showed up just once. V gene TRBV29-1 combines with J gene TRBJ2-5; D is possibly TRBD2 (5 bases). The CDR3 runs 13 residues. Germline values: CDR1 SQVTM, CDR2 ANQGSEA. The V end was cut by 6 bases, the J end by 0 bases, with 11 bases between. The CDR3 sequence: CSVRRADQETQYF. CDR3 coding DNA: TGCAGCGTCAGGCGGGCAGACCAAGAGACCCAGTACTTC.

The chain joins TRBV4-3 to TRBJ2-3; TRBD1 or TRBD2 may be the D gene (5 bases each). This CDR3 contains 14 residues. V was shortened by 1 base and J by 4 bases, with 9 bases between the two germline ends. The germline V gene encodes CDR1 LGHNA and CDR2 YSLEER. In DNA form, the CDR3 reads TGCGCCAGCAGCCAAGTCTGGGGGTCAGATACGCAGTATTTT. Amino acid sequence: CASSQVWGSDTQYF.

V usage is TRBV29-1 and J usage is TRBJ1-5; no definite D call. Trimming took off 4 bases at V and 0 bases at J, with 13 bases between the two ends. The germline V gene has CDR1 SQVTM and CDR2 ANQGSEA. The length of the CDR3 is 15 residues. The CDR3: CSVVFSGDSNQPQHF. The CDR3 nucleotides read TGCAGCGTTGTTTTTTCTGGGGATAGCAATCAGCCCCAGCATTTT. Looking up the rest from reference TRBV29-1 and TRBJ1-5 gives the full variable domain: SAVISQKPSRDICQRGTSLTIQCQVDSQVTMMFWYRQQPGQSLTLIATANQGSEATYESGFVIDKFPISRPNLTFSTLTVSNMSPEDSSIYLCSVVFSGDSNQPQHFGDGTRLSIL.

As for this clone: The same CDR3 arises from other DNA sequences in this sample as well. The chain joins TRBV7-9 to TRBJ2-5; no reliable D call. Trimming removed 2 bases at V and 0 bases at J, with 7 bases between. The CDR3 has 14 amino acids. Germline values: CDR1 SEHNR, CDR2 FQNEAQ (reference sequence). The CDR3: CASSLFRDQETQYF. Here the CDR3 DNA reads TGTGCCAGCAGCTTATTTCGGGACCAAGAGACCCAGTACTTC.

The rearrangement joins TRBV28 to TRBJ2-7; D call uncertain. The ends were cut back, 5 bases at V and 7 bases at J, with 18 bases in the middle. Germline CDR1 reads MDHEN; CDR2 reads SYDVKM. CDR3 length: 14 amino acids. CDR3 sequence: CASSALPRTKEQYF. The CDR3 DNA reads TGTGCCAGCAGTGCACTACCCCGTACAAAGGAGCAGTACTTC.

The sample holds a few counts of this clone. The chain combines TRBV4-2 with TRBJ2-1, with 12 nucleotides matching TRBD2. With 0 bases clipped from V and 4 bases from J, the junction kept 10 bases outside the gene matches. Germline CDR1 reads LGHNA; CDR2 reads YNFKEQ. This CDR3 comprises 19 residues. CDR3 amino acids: CASSQEGLAGAQAYNEQFF. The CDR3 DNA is TGTGCCAGCAGCCAAGAGGGACTAGCGGGCGCACAGGCATACAATGAGCAGTTCTTC.

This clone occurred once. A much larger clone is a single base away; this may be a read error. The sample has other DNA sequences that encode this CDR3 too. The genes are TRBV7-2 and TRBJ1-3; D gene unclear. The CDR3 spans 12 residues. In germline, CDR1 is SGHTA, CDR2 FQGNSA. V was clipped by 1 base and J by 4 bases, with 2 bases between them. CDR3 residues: CASSLDGNTIYF. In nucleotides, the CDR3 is TGTGCCAGCAGCTTAGACGGAAACACCATATATTTT.

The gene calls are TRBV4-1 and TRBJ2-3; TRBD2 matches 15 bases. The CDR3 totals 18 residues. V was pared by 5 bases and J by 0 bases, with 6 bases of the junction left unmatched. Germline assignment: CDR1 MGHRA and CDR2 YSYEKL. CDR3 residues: CASSKGLAGGRSTDTQYF. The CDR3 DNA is TGCGCCAGCAGCAAGGGACTAGCGGGAGGAAGGAGCACAGATACGCAGTATTTT.

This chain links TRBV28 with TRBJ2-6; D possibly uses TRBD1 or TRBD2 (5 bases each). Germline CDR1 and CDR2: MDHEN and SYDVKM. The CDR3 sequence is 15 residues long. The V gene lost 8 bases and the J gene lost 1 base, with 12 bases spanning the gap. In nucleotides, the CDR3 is TGTGCCAGCCTCTCCGAGGGGTCTGGGGCCAACGTCCTGACTTTC. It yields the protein CASLSEGSGANVLTF. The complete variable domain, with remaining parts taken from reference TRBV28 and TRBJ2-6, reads DVKVTQSSRYLVKRTGEKVFLECVQDMDHENMFWYRQDPGLGLRLIYFSYDVKMKEKGDIPEGYSVSREKKERFSLILESASTNQTSMYLCASLSEGSGANVLTFGAGSRLTVL.

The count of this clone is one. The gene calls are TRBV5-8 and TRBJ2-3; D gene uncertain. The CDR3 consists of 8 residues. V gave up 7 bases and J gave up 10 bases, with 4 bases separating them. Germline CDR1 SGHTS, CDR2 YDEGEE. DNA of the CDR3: TGTGCCAGCCGTGCGCAGTATTTT. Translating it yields CASRAQYF.

CDR3 DNA sequence: TGTGCCAGCAGTGAAGCCGTGAGGGGGTACGGAGCTTTCTTT. This translates into CASSEAVRGYGAFF. The J gene is TRBJ1-1, the V gene TRBV2; tentatively, D is TRBD1 (6 bases). Trimming pared 0 bases from V and 10 bases from J, leaving 15 bases between. This CDR3 region has 14 residues. Looked up from germline, CDR1 is SNHLY and CDR2 is FYNNEI.

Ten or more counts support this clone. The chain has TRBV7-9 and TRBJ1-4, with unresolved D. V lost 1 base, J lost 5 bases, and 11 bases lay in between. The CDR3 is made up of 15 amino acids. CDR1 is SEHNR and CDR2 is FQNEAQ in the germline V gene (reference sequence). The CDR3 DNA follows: TGTGCCAGCAGCTTAGGAGGGTCACGAAATGAAAAACTGTTTTTT. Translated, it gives CASSLGGSRNEKLFF. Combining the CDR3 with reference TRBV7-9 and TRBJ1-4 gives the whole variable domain DTGVSQNPRHKITKRGQNVTFRCDPISEHNRLYWYRQTLGQGPEFLTYFQNEAQLEKSRLLSDRFSAERPKGSFSTLEIQRTEQGDSAMYLCASSLGGSRNEKLFFGSGTQLSVL.

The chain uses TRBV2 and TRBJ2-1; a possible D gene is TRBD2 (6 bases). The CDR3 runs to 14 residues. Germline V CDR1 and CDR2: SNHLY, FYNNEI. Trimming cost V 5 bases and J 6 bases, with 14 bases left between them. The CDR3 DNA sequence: TGTGCCAGCAGTTTTTCGGAGGGGCGCAATGAGCAGTTCTTC. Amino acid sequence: CASSFSEGRNEQFF.

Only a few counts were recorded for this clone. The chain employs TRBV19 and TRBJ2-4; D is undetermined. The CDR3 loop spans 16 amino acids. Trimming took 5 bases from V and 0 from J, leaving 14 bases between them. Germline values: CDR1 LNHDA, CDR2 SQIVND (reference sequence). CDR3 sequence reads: CASSRLGVQAKNIQYF. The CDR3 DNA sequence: TGTGCCAGTAGTCGCCTTGGGGTTCAAGCCAAAAACATTCAGTACTTC. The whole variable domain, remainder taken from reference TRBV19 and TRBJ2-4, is DGGITQSPKYLFRKEGQNVTLSCEQNLNHDAMYWYRQDPGQGLRLIYYSQIVNDFQKGDIAEGYSVSREKKESFPLTVTSAQKNPTAFYLCASSRLGVQAKNIQYFGAGTRLSVL.

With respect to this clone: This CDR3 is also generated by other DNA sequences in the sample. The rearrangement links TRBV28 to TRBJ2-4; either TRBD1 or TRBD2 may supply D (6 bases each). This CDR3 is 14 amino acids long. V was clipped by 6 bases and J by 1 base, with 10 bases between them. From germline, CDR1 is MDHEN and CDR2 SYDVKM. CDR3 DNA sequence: TGTGCCAGCAGCCTAGGGGGGGCCAAAAACATTCAGTACTTC. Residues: CASSLGGAKNIQYF.

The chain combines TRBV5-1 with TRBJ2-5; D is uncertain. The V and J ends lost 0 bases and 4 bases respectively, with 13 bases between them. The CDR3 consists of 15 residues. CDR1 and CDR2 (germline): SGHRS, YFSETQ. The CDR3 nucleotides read TGCGCCAGCAGCTTGGGGACCCAAGGTCCAGAGACCCAGTACTTC. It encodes CASSLGTQGPETQYF.

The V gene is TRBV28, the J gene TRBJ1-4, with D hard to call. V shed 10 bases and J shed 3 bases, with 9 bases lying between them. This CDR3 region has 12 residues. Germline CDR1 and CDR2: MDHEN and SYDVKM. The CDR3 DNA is TGTGCCACCACCGATCCTAATGAAAAACTGTTTTTT. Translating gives CATTDPNEKLFF.

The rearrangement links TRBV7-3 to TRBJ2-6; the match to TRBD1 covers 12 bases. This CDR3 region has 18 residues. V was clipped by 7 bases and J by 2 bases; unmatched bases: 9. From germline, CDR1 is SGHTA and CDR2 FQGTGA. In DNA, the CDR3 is TGTGCCAGCACCCATTCCGGGACAGGGGGCGCTGGGGCCAACGTCCTGACTTTC. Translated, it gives CASTHSGTGGAGANVLTF.

CDR3 DNA sequence: TGCGCCAGCAGCTTGCCGACCGGGACTCCTTATGGCTACACCTTC. Amino acid sequence: CASSLPTGTPYGYTF. The chain carries TRBV5-1 and TRBJ1-2, with D possibly matching TRBD1 (5 bases). Trimming cost V 1 base and J 5 bases, with 15 bases left between them. Germline CDR1 SGHRS, CDR2 YFSETQ. The CDR3 runs 15 residues.

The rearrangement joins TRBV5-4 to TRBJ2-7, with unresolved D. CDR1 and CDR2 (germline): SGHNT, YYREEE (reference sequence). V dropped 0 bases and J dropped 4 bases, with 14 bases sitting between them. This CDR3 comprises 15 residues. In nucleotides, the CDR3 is TGTGCCAGCAGCTTGGATCTTACCCGAGGATACGAGCAGTACTTC. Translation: CASSLDLTRGYEQYF.

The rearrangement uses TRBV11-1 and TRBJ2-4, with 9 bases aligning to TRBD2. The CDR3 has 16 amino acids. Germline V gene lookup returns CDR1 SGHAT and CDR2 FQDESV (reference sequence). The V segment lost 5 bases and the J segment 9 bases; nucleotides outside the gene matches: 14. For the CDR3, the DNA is TGTGCCAGCAGCCCCGCGGGAGGGGGCAAGAAGGGCATTCAGTACTTC. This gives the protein CASSPAGGGKKGIQYF.

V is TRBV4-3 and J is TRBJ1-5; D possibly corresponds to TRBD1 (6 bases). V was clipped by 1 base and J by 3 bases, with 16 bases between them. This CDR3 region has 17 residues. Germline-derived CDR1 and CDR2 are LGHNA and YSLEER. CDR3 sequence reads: CASSQGRIGGLNQPQHF. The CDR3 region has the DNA TGCGCCAGCAGCCAAGGTAGAATTGGGGGGCTCAATCAGCCCCAGCATTTT.

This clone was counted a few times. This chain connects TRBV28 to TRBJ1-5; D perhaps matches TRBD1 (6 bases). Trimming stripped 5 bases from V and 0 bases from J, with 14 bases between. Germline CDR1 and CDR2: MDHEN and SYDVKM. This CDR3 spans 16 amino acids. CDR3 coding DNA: TGTGCCAGCAGTCCCCGAAGGGGGAGTAGCAATCAGCCCCAGCATTTT. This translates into CASSPRRGSSNQPQHF.

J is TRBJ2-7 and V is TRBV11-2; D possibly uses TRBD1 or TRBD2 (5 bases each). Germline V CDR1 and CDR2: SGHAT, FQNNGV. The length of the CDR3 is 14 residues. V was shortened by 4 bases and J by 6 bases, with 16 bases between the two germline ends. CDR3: CASSSVRVGREQYF. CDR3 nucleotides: TGTGCCAGCAGCTCGGTCCGAGTGGGACGCGAGCAGTACTTC.

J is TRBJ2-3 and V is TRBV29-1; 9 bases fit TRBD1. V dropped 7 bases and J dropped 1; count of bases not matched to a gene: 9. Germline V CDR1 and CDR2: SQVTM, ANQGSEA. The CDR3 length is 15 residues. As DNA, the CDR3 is TGCAGCGCCGCAGGACAGGGGTTGGGCACAGATACGCAGTATTTT. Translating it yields CSAAGQGLGTDTQYF.

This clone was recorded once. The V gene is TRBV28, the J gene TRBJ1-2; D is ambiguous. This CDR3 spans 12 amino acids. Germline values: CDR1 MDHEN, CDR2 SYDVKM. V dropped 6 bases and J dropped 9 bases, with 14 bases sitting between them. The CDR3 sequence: CASSRGINSYTF. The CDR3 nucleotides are TGTGCCAGCAGCCGGGGAATTAATAGCTACACCTTC.